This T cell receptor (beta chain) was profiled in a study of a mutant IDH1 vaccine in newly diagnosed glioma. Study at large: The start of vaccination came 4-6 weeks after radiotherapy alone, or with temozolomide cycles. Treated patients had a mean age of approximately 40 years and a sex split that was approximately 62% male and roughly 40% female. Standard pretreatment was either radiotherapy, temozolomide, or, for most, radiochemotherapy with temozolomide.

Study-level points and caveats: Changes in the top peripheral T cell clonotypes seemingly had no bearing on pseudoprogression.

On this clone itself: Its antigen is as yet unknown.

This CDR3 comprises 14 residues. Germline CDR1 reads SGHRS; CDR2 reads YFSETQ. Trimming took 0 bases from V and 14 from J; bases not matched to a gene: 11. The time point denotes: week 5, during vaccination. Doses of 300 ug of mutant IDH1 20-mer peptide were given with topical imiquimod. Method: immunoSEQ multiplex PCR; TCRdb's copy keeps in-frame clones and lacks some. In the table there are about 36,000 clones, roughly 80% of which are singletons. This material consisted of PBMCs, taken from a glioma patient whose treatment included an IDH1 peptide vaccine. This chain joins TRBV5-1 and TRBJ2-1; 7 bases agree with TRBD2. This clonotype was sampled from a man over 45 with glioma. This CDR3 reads CASSLDSSGREEFF. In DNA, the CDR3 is TGCGCCAGCAGCTTGGATTCTAGCGGAAGGGAGGAGTTCTTC.